These 5 T cell receptor beta chains were sequenced from one sample in a study of blood T cell repertoires in COVID-19. The protocol was immunoSEQ multiplex PCR, while the TCRdb copy is restricted to in-frame clones and leaves out a portion. The repertoire holds about 44,000 clones, with over 70% as singletons. The sample was peripheral blood. Source of these receptors: a human donor in a cohort sampled during active COVID-19.

A note on this clone: Other DNA sequences within the sample encode an identical CDR3. The J gene is TRBJ2-7, the V gene TRBV5-4, with D possibly being TRBD1 (5 bases). Germline lookup yields CDR1 SGHNT and CDR2 YYREEE (reference sequence). This CDR3 is built from 14 residues. Trimming removed 0 bases at V and 3 bases at J, with 10 bases between. As DNA, the CDR3 is TGTGCCAGCAGCTTGGGTCAGGGTAGCTACGAGCAGTACTTC. This translates into CASSLGQGSYEQYF.

This chain links TRBV19 with TRBJ2-3; D may be TRBD1 (7 bases). The ends were cut back, 6 bases at V and 0 bases at J, with 13 bases in the middle. The CDR3 spans 15 residues. Germline V lookup: CDR1 LNHDA, CDR2 SQIVND (reference sequence). The chain's CDR3 is CASRRQGGSTDTQYF. The CDR3 DNA reads as TGTGCCAGTAGACGACAGGGAGGTAGCACAGATACGCAGTATTTT.

The CDR3 here is CASSNVWTGRNYEQYF. In DNA, the CDR3 is TGTGCCAGTAGCAACGTTTGGACAGGGCGTAACTACGAGCAGTACTTC. V is TRBV19 and J is TRBJ2-7, with 8 nucleotides matching TRBD1. Unmatched junction bases numbered 13, after V lost 6 bases and J lost 3 bases. The CDR3 is 16 residues long. Germline lookup yields CDR1 LNHDA and CDR2 SQIVND (reference sequence).

V gene TRBV28 combines with J gene TRBJ1-2, with a possible D match to TRBD1 (6 bases). The length of the CDR3 is 15 residues. Germline assignment: CDR1 MDHEN and CDR2 SYDVKM. The V end lost 3 bases, the J end lost 8 bases, and 19 bases lay between the germline ends. CDR3 residues: CASSLPELYGGGYTF. DNA of the CDR3: TGTGCCAGCAGTTTGCCCGAGTTGTATGGGGGCGGCTACACCTTC.

This clone was found once. The CDR3, as DNA: TGTGCCAGCTCACCCGGGACAGACCCCTATGGCTACACCTTC. It codes for CASSPGTDPYGYTF. The rearrangement uses TRBV18 and TRBJ1-2, with TRBD1 matching over 7 bases. The germline V gene has CDR1 KGHSH and CDR2 LQKENI. After removal of 3 bases from V and 4 bases from J, the junction contained 5 bases not matched to a gene. This CDR3 is 14 amino acids long.